This TCR beta chain was retrieved from a study of identifying expanded T cells in peripheral blood. Study-level points and caveats: About 1.2 clones differed between technical replicates, versus about 17 and 20 over time. Clone count variance between approximately two-week samples rose with total template count.

Regarding this clone: The antigen is not known.

The data were produced by immunoSEQ multiplex PCR, yet TCRdb's version contains in-frame clones alone and is incomplete. Among some 99,000 clones listed, about nine tenths were seen once. V was clipped by 2 bases and J by 7 bases, with 18 bases between them. Germline CDR1 and CDR2: LGHNT and FRNRAP. The CDR3 consists of 16 residues. During the collection period, no donor immune events like infections were recorded. The V and J genes are TRBV12-5 and TRBJ2-1, with D possibly being TRBD1 or TRBD2 (5 bases each). The receptor was isolated from a person between 18 and 70 years old in good health. Sequenced material: blood. The chain's CDR3 is CASGLNWTPKGNEQFF. The CDR3 DNA reads as TGTGCTAGTGGTTTGAATTGGACTCCTAAGGGGAATGAGCAGTTCTTC.